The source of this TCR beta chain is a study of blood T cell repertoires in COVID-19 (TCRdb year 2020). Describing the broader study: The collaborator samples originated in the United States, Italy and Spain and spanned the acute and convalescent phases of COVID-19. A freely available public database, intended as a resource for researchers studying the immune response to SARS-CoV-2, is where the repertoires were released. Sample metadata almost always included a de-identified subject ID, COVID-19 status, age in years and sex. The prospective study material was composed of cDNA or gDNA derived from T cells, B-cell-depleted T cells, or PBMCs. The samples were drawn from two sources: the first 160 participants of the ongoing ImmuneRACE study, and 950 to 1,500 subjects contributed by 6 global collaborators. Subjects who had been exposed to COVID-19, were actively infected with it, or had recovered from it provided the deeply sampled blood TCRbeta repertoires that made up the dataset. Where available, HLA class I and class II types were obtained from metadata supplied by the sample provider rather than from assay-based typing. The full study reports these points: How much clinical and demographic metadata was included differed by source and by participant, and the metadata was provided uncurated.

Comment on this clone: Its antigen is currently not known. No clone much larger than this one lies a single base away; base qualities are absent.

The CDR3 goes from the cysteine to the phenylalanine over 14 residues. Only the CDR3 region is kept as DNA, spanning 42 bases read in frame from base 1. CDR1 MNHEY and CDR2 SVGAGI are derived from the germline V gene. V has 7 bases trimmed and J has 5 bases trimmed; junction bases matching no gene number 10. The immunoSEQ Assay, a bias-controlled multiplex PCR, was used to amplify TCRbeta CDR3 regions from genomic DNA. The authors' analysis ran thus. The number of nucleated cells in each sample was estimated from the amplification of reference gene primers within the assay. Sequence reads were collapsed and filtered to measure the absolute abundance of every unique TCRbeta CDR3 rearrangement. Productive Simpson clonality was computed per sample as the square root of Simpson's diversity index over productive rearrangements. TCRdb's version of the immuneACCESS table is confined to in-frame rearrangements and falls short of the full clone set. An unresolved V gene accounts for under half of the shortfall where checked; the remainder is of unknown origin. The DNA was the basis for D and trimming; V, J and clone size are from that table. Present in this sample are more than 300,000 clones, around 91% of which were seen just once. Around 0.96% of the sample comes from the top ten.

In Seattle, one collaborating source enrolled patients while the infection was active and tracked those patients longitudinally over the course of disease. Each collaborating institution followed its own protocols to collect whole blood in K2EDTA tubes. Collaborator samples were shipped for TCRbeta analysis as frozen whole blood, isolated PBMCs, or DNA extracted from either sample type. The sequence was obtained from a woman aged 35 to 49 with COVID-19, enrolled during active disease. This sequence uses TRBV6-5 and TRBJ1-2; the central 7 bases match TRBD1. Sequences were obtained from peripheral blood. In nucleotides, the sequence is TGTGCCAGCAAAGCAGGGACAGCCATTTATGGCTACACCTTC. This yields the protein CASKAGTAIYGYTF.